The rows below give T cell receptor beta chains drawn from one sample of a study of blood T cell repertoires in COVID-19. This table comes from immunoSEQ multiplex PCR, and its TCRdb copy is limited to in-frame clones, with some not included. The sample contains roughly 260,000 clones, roughly nine tenths of which appear only once. The sequenced sample was peripheral blood. The source is a woman between 45 and 65 years old who had recovered from COVID-19. Each CDR3 is given with its conserved first and last residue. D genes are given only for firm matches. Expanded clones get a size class; other rows say once, few or many, or leave the size out.

TRBV10-3	TRBJ1-3	-	-	TGTGCCATCAGTGAGGTATCGGGAAACACCATATATTTT	CAISEVSGNTIYF
TRBV29-1	TRBJ2-6	-	TRBD2	TGCAGCGTTGGGAGCGGGGACTCCTCTGGGGCCAACGTCCTGACTTTC	CSVGSGDSSGANVLTF
TRBV5-4	TRBJ1-1	-	-	TGTGCCAGCAGCTTGGGGGGGCGGAACACTGAAGCTTTCTTT	CASSLGGRNTEAFF
TRBV5-1	TRBJ2-5	-	-	TGCGCCAGCAGCTTGGAACAGCAGCAAGAGACCCAGTACTTC	CASSLEQQQETQYF
TRBV6-1	TRBJ2-1	few	TRBD2	TGTGCCAGCAGTGAGGGGACTAGCCCTTACAATGAGCAGTTCTTC	CASSEGTSPYNEQFF
TRBV6-1	TRBJ1-2	-	TRBD1	TGTGCCAGCAGTGAAGCGGTAGGGGGCGGCTATGGCTACACCTTC	CASSEAVGGGYGYTF
TRBV6-6	TRBJ1-1	-	TRBD1	TGTGCCAGCAGTTACGGGCTAACAGGGACAGCCACTGAAGCTTTCTTT	CASSYGLTGTATEAFF
TRBV3-1/TRBV3-2	TRBJ2-1	once	-	TGTGCCAGCAGCCCCGGGATGAACAATGAGCAGTTCTTC	CASSPGMNNEQFF
TRBV6-5	TRBJ1-4	-	TRBD1	TGTGCCAGCAGTTACTCGACGACAGGGAATGAAAAACTGTTTTTT	CASSYSTTGNEKLFF
TRBV7-9	TRBJ1-4	-	-	TGTGCCAGCACCCTAACGGGTGAAAAACTGTTTTTT	CASTLTGEKLFF
TRBV6-5	TRBJ2-3	-	-	TGTGCCAGCAGTTACGCGGAGTTCACAGATACGCAGTATTTT	CASSYAEFTDTQYF
TRBV2	TRBJ1-1	once	-	TGTGCCAGCACGGGCGGGGTGCCGAACACTGAAGCTTTCTTT	CASTGGVPNTEAFF
TRBV9	TRBJ1-1	few	TRBD1	TGTGCCAGCAGCGCATCCGGGACAGGGGCCACTGAAGCTTTCTTT	CASSASGTGATEAFF
TRBV18	TRBJ1-1	-	-	TGTGCCAGCTCACCCGAGGGCAACACTGAAGCTTTCTTT	CASSPEGNTEAFF
TRBV13	TRBJ2-2	-	-	TGTGCCAGCAGCCCTACTAGCTACACCGGGGAGCTGTTTTTT	CASSPTSYTGELFF
TRBV9	TRBJ2-5	-	-	TGTGCCAGCAGCATAAGTGGATCGGGCGGGGAGACCCAGTACTTC	CASSISGSGGETQYF
TRBV18	TRBJ1-5	few	-	TGTGCCAGCTCATCTCTCGGGGGGGATCAGCCCCAGCATTTT	CASSSLGGDQPQHF
TRBV18	TRBJ2-5	-	-	TGTGCCAGCTCACCACCGAGCGGACGGGAGACCCAGTACTTC	CASSPPSGRETQYF
TRBV13	TRBJ2-7	-	TRBD2	TGTGCCAGCAGCTTAGGGGGGGCTAGCGGGAGTAACGAGCAGTACTTC	CASSLGGASGSNEQYF
TRBV10-3	TRBJ2-7	-	TRBD1	TGTGCCGGGGCGACAGGGGTGGGCGAGCAGTACTTC	CAGATGVGEQYF
TRBV28	TRBJ2-7	-	TRBD2	TGTGCCAGCAGGACCGGAGTCTGGCGGGAGAACGAGCAGTACTTC	CASRTGVWRENEQYF
TRBV6-6	TRBJ1-1	-	-	TGTGCCAGCAGTTTTTTGGTCGCGGGAACTGAAGCTTTCTTT	CASSFLVAGTEAFF
TRBV27	TRBJ2-7	-	TRBD2	TGTGCCAGCAGTCCCGCGGGAGGGGCCTACGAGCAGTACTTC	CASSPAGGAYEQYF
TRBV5-4	TRBJ2-1	-	TRBD2	TGTGCCAGCAGCCGCCGTAGGGGGGCTAGCGGGGGGGCCAAGGATGAGCAGTTCTTC	CASSRRRGASGGAKDEQFF
TRBV9	TRBJ2-3	-	TRBD2	TGTGCCAGCAGCGTAGGATCTGGGTTGTTAGCGGGAGTGACAGATACGCAGTATTTT	CASSVGSGLLAGVTDTQYF
TRBV7-2	TRBJ1-5	-	TRBD1	TGTGCCAGCAGCTTAGCTTTAGGGGGCGCGAGTCAGCCCCAGCATTTT	CASSLALGGASQPQHF
TRBV6-6	TRBJ2-1	few	TRBD2	TGTGCCAGCAGTGACCCGGGAGGGCAGTCTCGAGAGCAGTTCTTC	CASSDPGGQSREQFF
TRBV7-9	TRBJ2-3	-	TRBD2	TGTGCCAGCAGCTTAAGAAGGACTAGCGGCACAGATACGCAGTATTTT	CASSLRRTSGTDTQYF
TRBV30	TRBJ2-1	once	TRBD2	TGTGCCTGGAGTGGCTTGAGGCTAGCGGGAGGAGTAGATGAGCAGTTCTTC	CAWSGLRLAGGVDEQFF
TRBV5-4	TRBJ1-1	-	TRBD1	TGTGCCAGCAGCCCGCCAAGGACAGGGATGAACACTGAAGCTTTCTTT	CASSPPRTGMNTEAFF
TRBV5-6	TRBJ1-5	-	-	TGTGCCAGCAGCTCTGGACTAGGAAATCAGCCCCAGCATTTT	CASSSGLGNQPQHF
TRBV4-2	TRBJ2-1	once	TRBD2	TGTGCCAGCAGCCACTCTCTTGTGGGGTGGGAGGGTCGCAATGAGCAGTTCTTC	CASSHSLVGWEGRNEQFF
TRBV9	TRBJ2-1	once	-	TGTGCCAGCAGCGTAGGGCCGGGGGAGAGGGCCTACAATGAGCAGTTCTTC	CASSVGPGERAYNEQFF
TRBV5-1	TRBJ2-7	-	-	TGCGCCAGCAGCTTGTCTAGGAACTCCAACGAGCAGTACTTC	CASSLSRNSNEQYF
TRBV7-2	TRBJ2-7	-	-	TGTGCCAGCAGCTTAGCCGGCAGGGTCTACGAGCAGTACTTC	CASSLAGRVYEQYF
TRBV27	TRBJ2-7	-	TRBD2	TGTGCCACCTTAGTCGCAGCGGGGGTGGAGTACTTC	CATLVAAGVEYF
TRBV9	TRBJ1-1	-	TRBD1	TGTGCCAGCAGCGAACAGGGGGCGTACCCCACTGAAGCTTTCTTT	CASSEQGAYPTEAFF
TRBV5-1	TRBJ1-1	-	-	TGCGCCAGCAGCTTGCAGGGGCTCTTCCCAGGGTATCCTTCCTCTAATGTGAACACTGAAGCTTTCTTT	CASSLQGLFPGYPSSNVNTEAFF
TRBV19	TRBJ1-1	-	TRBD1	TGTGCCAGTAGTAACCGGGGACAGGGGGGCACTGAAGCTTTCTTT	CASSNRGQGGTEAFF
TRBV6-2/TRBV6-3	TRBJ2-5	-	-	TGTGCCAGCAGTGGTCACTCCCTGGAGACCCAGTACTTC	CASSGHSLETQYF
TRBV12-3/TRBV12-4	TRBJ2-1	-	-	TGTGCCAGCAGTCCCGGGACTCCGAATGAGCAGTTCTTC	CASSPGTPNEQFF
TRBV6-2/TRBV6-3	TRBJ2-1	-	TRBD2	TGTGCCAGCAGTCGACTAGCGGGACGGGGGGAGCAGTTCTTC	CASSRLAGRGEQFF
TRBV2	TRBJ2-7	-	-	TGTGCCAGCAACAGGGCAAGGAGCTCCTACGAGCAGTACTTC	CASNRARSSYEQYF
TRBV6-5	TRBJ2-7	-	TRBD1	TGTGCCAGCAGCCGGACAGGGATCGAGCAGTACTTC	CASSRTGIEQYF
TRBV4-1	TRBJ2-1	-	TRBD2	TGCGCCAGCAGCCAAGGACTGGGGGCTAGCGGGAGGGGTTCTCCGACCCTCCAGTTCTTC	CASSQGLGASGRGSPTLQFF
TRBV27	TRBJ1-2	-	TRBD1	TGTGCCAGCAGTTTATCGGGTTTAGGCGGGACAGCTAACTATGGCTACACCTTC	CASSLSGLGGTANYGYTF